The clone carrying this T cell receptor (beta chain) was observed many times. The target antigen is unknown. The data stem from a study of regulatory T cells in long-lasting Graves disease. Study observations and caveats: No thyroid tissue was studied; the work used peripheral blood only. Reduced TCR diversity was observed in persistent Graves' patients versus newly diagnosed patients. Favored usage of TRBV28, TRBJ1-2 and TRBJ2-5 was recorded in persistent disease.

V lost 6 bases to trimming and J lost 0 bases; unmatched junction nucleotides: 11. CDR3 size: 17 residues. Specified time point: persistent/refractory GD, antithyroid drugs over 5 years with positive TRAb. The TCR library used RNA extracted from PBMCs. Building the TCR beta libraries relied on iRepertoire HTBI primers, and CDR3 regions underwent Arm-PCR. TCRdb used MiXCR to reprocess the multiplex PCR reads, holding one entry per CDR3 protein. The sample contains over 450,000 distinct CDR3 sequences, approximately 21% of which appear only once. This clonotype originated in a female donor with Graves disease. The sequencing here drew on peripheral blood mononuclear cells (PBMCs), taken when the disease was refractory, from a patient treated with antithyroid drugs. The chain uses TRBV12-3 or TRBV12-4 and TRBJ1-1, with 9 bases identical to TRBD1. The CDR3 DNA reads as TGTGCCAGCAGGGACACAGGGGGCGGTTGGATGAACACTGAAGCTTTCTTT. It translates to CASRDTGGGWMNTEAFF.